Listed below are T cell receptor beta chains from one sample, sequenced in a study of Tregs in tolerant kidney transplant recipients. Assay: immunoSEQ multiplex PCR; the TCRdb copy retains only in-frame clones and omits some. The data show around 50,000 clones, about 92% seen once. The material was CD8+ T cells from blood (PBMCs), obtained 12 months after the transplant. These receptors all stem from a human patient who received a combined kidney and bone marrow transplant. Some T cells may be the graft donor's. CDR3s include the opening cysteine and the closing phenylalanine or tryptophan. Size values are once, few and many counts, or a class for expanded clones, and some rows have none.

>TRBV5-5|15|TRBJ2-7|few
CASSPEPGQGYEQYF
>TRBV11-1|12|TRBJ2-2|NA
CATQGPKRELFF
>TRBV7-9|15|TRBJ2-3|once
CASSPEGWGPDTQYF
>TRBV7-8|15|TRBJ2-2|NA
CASSLLGGDTGELFF
>TRBV18|17|TRBJ2-1|NA
CASSPGERGGSYNEQFF
>TRBV7-2|17|TRBJ2-3|NA
CASSLVGLAGGPDTQYF
>TRBV19|13|TRBJ1-4|NA
CASSIGGGEKLFF
>TRBV4-1|15|TRBJ2-7|few
CASSPEPGQGYEQYF
>TRBV27|12|TRBJ1-1|once
CATLDRDTEAFF
>TRBV13|12|TRBJ2-2|NA
CASSPTTGELFF
>TRBV6-6|14|TRBJ2-1|NA
CASSYWGESGEQFF
>TRBV15|11|TRBJ2-3|NA
CATWAPDTQYF
>TRBV4-1|15|TRBJ1-6|NA
CASRQESGFNSPLHF
>TRBV7-9|15|TRBJ2-7|NA
CASSFILGGQYEQYF
>TRBV6-5|15|TRBJ1-1|NA
CASSFSRGGGTEAFF
>TRBV9|15|TRBJ2-5|NA
CASSVSGSPFETQYF
>TRBV27|14|TRBJ2-1|NA
CATRGGTDDNEQFF
>TRBV4-1|14|TRBJ1-1|NA
CASSWWQMNTEAFF
>TRBV28|18|TRBJ2-3|NA
CASSLVGLAGGPPDTQYF
>TRBV4-3|13|TRBJ1-2|NA
CASSAGTAYGYTF
>TRBV5-6|14|TRBJ1-4|once
CAIRPMREDEKLFF
>TRBV7-9|15|TRBJ2-5|NA
CASSQTGFALETQYF
>TRBV9|18|TRBJ2-1|NA
CASSVGSGRLPSYNEQFF
>TRBV19|15|TRBJ2-1|NA
CASKFLAGGLNEQFF
>TRBV9|18|TRBJ2-3|NA
CASSVPKAGGQTTDTQYF
>TRBV21-1|17|TRBJ1-1|once
CASSKVQGVRWGTEAFF
>TRBV5-4|15|TRBJ2-7|NA
CASSPPGTASYEQYF
>TRBV10-3|13|TRBJ2-5|NA
CAMDRVDQETQYF
>TRBV7-6|12|TRBJ1-2|few
CASSSTGTGYTF
>TRBV18|19|TRBJ2-1|once
CASSHGTSGLSRSYNEQFF
>TRBV7-9|13|TRBJ2-5|NA
CASSLGGREDQYF
>TRBV29-1|13|TRBJ2-2|NA
CSVDDRNTGELFF
>TRBV4-1|15|TRBJ2-7|NA
CASSQTSGSSYEQYF
>TRBV4-3|17|TRBJ2-3|NA
CASSQDSQRPSTDTQYF
>TRBV29-1|12|TRBJ2-2|NA
CSCRGDTGELFF
>TRBV7-2|16|TRBJ2-7|NA
CASSLGTGTGSYEQYF
>TRBV5-4|13|TRBJ2-5|NA
CASKDRGIETQYF
>TRBV9|15|TRBJ2-1|NA
CASSSRTSVFNEQFF
>TRBV19|15|TRBJ2-1|NA
CASSIRLAGRNEQFF
>TRBV27|17|TRBJ2-3|once
CASSLASLAGGTDTQYF
>TRBV4-3|16|TRBJ2-3|NA
CASSQDSRGATDTQYF
>TRBV7-9|15|TRBJ2-1|NA
CASSLRQGANNEQFF
>TRBV14|15|TRBJ2-5|NA
CASSRRRGTGETQYF
>TRBV10-3|16|TRBJ1-2|NA
CAISESGTGQGYGYTF
>TRBV6-4|15|TRBJ2-1|once
CASSERTGSYNEQFF
>TRBV28|14|TRBJ2-7|NA
CASSFSDRSDEQYF
>TRBV5-1|15|TRBJ2-1|NA
CASSLISGRENEQFF
>TRBV6-6|12|TRBJ1-1|NA
CASIQGGTEAFF
>TRBV4-3|15|TRBJ1-1|NA
CASSQGTGTNTEAFF
>TRBV5-8|16|TRBJ2-7|NA
CASSTLGGTASYEQYF
>TRBV11-2|16|TRBJ2-1|NA
CASSLVRGITYNEQFF
>TRBV28|15|TRBJ1-2|NA
CASSFWDSSSYGYTF
>TRBV4-3|15|TRBJ2-7|NA
CASSQVRQGYYEQYF
>TRBV30|15|TRBJ2-2|NA
CAWSVLQGYTGELFF
>TRBV27|15|TRBJ1-2|NA
CASSLAGTGGYGYTF